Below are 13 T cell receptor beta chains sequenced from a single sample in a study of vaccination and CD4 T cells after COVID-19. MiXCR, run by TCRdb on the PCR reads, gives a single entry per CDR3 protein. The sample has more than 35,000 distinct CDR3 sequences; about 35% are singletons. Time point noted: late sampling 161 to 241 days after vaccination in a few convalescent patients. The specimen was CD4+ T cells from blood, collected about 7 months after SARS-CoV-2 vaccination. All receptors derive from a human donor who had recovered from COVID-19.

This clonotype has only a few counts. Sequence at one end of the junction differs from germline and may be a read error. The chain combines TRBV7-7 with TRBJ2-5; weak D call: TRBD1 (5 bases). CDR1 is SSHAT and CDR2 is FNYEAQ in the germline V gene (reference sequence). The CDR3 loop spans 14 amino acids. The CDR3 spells CASSLGPGRETQYF. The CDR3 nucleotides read TGTGCTAGCAGCTTAGGGCCAGGGCGAGAGACCCAGTACTTC.

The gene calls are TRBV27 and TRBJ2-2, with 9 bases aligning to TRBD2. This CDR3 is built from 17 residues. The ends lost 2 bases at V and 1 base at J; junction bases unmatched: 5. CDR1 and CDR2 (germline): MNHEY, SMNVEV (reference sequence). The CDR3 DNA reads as TGTGCCAGCAGTTTAAGGTGGACTAGCGTGAACACCGGGGAGCTGTTTTTT. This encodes CASSLRWTSVNTGELFF.

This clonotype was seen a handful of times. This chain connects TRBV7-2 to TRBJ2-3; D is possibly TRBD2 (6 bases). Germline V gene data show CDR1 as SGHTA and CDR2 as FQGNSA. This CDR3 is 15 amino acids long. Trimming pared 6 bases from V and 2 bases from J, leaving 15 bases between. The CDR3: CASSYPGLNTDTQYF. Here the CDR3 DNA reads TGTGCCAGCAGTTACCCGGGACTTAACACAGATACGCAGTATTTT.

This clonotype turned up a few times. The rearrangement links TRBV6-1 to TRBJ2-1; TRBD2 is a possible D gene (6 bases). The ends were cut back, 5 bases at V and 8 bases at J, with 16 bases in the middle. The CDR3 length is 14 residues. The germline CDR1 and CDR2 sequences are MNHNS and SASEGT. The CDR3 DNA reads TGTGCCAGCAGTCAACGTCGGACTACAGATGAGCAGTTCTTC. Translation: CASSQRRTTDEQFF.

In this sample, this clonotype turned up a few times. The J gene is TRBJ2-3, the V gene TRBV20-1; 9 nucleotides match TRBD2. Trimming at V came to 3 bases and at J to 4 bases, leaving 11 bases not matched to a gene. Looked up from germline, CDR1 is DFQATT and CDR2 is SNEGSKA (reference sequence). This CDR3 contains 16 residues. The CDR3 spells CSARVLTSGLPDTQYF. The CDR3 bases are TGCAGTGCTAGGGTTCTAACTAGCGGGTTGCCAGATACGCAGTATTTT.

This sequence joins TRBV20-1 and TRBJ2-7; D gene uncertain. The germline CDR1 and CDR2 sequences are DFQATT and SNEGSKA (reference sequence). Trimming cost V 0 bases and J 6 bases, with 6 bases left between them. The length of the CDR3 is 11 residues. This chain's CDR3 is CSARDGSEQYF. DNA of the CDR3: TGCAGTGCTAGAGATGGCAGCGAGCAGTACTTC.

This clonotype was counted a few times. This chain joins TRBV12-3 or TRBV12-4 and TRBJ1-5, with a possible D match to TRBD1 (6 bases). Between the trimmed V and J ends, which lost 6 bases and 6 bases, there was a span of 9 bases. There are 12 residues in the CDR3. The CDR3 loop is CASSPGVQPQHF. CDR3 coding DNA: TGTGCCAGCAGCCCAGGGGTTCAGCCCCAGCATTTT.

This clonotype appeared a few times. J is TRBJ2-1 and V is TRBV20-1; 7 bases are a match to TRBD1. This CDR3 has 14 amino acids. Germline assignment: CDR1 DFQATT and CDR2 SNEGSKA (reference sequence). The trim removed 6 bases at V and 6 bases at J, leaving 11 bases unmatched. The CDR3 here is CSAGGLARGNEQFF. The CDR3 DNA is TGCAGTGCAGGGGGCTTAGCCCGGGGCAATGAGCAGTTCTTC.

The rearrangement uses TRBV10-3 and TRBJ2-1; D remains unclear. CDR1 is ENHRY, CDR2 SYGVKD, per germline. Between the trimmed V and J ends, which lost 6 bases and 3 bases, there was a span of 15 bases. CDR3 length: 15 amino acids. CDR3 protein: CAIRSPGRVYNEQFF. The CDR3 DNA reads TGTGCCATCAGAAGCCCTGGTAGGGTCTACAATGAGCAGTTCTTC.

DNA for the CDR3: TGCAGTGCAACTAGCGGGAGGGCCCCAGAGACCCAGTACTTC. This gives the protein CSATSGRAPETQYF. The chain links TRBV20-1 to TRBJ2-5, with 13 bases that match TRBD2. Germline V gives CDR1 DFQATT, CDR2 SNEGSKA (reference sequence). V lost 6 bases and J lost 4; bases outside the gene matches: 5. The CDR3 runs 14 residues.

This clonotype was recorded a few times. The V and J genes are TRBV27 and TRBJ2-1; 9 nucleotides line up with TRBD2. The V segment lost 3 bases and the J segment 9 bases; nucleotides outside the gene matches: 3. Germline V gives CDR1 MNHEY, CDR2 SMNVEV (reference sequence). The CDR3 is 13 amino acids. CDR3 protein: CASSLSSGIEQFF. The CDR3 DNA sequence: TGTGCCAGCAGTTTGTCTAGCGGGATTGAGCAGTTCTTC.

The CDR3 coding sequence is TGTGCCAGCAGCCCCGTTAGGTATAGGGGGCGGTTAAGCACAGATACGCAGTATTTT. Translation: CASSPVRYRGRLSTDTQYF. The V and J genes are TRBV7-2 and TRBJ2-3, with 7 bases fitting TRBD1. The trim removed 5 bases at V and 0 bases at J, leaving 17 bases unmatched. This CDR3 region has 19 residues. Germline CDR1 and CDR2: SGHTA and FQGNSA.

CDR3 residues: CSVGQVKETQYF. In DNA form, the CDR3 reads TGCAGCGTCGGACAGGTCAAGGAGACCCAGTACTTC. The chain carries TRBV29-1 and TRBJ2-5; 7 positions match TRBD1. With V trimmed by 6 bases and J by 5 bases, 6 bases remained unmatched. This CDR3 comprises 12 residues. Germline V gene data show CDR1 as SQVTM and CDR2 as ANQGSEA.